This entry concerns a single TCR beta chain. Its antigen remains unknown. This sample was included in a study of CD8+ T cells in alopecia areata. Germline V gene sequence: CDR1 SNHLY, CDR2 FYNNEI. This CDR3 spans 15 amino acids. Trimming left V 8 bases short and J 2 bases short, with 19 bases between. Study-level findings and limits: Baseline CD8+ expansion's link to response remains uncertain, as there was one nonresponder.

cDNA reverse transcribed from extracted RNA served as the sequencing template. Clones were read by immunoSEQ multiplex PCR, and TCRdb kept only the in-frame ones, dropping some. The sample yields some 190,000 clones, around 49% seen once. This sample's treatment: oral pan-JAK inhibitor, 5-10 mg twice daily. The input for sequencing was CD8+ T cells sorted from blood, taken at approximately week 51, from a patient treated with tofacitinib. The chain recombines TRBV2 with TRBJ2-7; D is possibly TRBD1 or TRBD2 (5 bases each). The sequence came from a human donor with alopecia areata. CDR3 loop: CASLGVPEGPYEQYF. In DNA, the CDR3 is TGTGCCAGCTTAGGGGTCCCAGAGGGCCCCTACGAGCAGTACTTC.